The 2 T cell receptor beta chains below all came from one sample that was sequenced in a study of CD8 T cells in Susac syndrome. Random hexamers were used to reverse transcribe an amount of roughly 0.5 to 1 ug RNA. TCRdb reprocessed the immunoSEQ multiplex PCR reads with MiXCR, giving one entry per CDR3 protein. The sample includes 150,000 to 190,000 distinct CDR3 sequences, over 95% seen only once; the top ten take 0.14% to 0.15%. The specimen sequenced was CD8+ T cells from PBMCs. These receptors all come from a human donor with multiple sclerosis.

This sequence joins TRBV12-3 or TRBV12-4 and TRBJ1-2; D is unresolved. This CDR3 spans 15 amino acids. Trimming removed 3 bases from V and 3 bases from J, with 14 bases in between. CDR3 DNA: TGTGCCAGCAGTTTTCGCCCCGAGTCTCACTATGGCTACACCTTC. Protein sequence: CASSFRPESHYGYTF.

The chain combines TRBV13 with TRBJ2-2, with D possibly matching TRBD2 (5 bases). There are 15 residues in the CDR3. CDR1 is PRHDT, CDR2 FYEKMQ, per germline (reference sequence). V gave up 3 bases and J gave up 0 bases, with 8 bases separating them. The CDR3 is CASSFGLANTGELFF. CDR3 in DNA: TGTGCCAGCAGCTTCGGACTGGCGAACACCGGGGAGCTGTTTTTT.